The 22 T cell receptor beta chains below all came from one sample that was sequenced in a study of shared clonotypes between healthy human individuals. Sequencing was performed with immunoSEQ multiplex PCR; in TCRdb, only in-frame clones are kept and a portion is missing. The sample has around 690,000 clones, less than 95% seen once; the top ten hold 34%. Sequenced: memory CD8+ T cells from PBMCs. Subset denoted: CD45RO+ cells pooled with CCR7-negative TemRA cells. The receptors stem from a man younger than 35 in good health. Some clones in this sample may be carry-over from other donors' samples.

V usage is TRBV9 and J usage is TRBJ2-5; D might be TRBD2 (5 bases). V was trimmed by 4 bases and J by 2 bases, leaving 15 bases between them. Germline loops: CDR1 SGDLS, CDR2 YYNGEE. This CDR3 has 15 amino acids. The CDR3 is CASSQEVFPQETQYF. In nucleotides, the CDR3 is TGTGCCAGCAGCCAGGAGGTGTTCCCACAAGAGACCCAGTACTTC.

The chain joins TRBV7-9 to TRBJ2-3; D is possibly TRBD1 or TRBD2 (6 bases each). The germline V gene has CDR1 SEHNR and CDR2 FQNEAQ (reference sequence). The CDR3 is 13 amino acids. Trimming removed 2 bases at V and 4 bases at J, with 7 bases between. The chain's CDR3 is CASSLRGADTQYF. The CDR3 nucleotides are TGTGCCAGCAGCTTAAGGGGGGCAGATACGCAGTATTTT.

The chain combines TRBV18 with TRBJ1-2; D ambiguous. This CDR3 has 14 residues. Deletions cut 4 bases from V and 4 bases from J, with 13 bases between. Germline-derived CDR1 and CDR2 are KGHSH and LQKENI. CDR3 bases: TGTGCCAGCTCACTTTCCAGGAGCCTCTATGGCTACACCTTC. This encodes CASSLSRSLYGYTF.

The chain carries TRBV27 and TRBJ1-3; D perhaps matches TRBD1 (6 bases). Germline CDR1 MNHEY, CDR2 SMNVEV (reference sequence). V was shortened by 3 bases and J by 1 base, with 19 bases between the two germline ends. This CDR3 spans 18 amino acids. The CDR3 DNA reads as TGTGCCAGCAGTTTTTTGTCCCCCACAGGGATTTCTGGAAACACCATATATTTT. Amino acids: CASSFLSPTGISGNTIYF.

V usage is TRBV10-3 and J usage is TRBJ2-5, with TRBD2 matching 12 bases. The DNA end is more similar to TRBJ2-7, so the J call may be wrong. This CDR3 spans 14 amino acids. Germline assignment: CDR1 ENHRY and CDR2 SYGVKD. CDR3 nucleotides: TGTGCCACCCGACTAGCGGGAGTTCCCTACGAGCAGTACTTC. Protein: CATRLAGVPYEQYF.

CDR3 sequence reads: CASSLAAGYSYEQYF. The CDR3 DNA is TGCGCCAGCAGCTTGGCCGCCGGGTACTCCTACGAGCAGTACTTC. The V call is TRBV5-1, the J call TRBJ2-7; D gene unclear. CDR1 and CDR2 from the germline V gene are SGHRS and YFSETQ. The V end was cut by 0 bases, the J end by 0 bases, with 10 bases between. CDR3 length equals 15 residues.

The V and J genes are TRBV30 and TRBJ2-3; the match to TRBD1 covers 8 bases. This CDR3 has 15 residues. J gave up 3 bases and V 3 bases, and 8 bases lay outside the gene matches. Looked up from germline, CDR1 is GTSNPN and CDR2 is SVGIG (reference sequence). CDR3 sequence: CAWSFQGAGTDTQYF. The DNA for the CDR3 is TGTGCCTGGAGCTTCCAGGGGGCAGGGACAGATACGCAGTATTTT.

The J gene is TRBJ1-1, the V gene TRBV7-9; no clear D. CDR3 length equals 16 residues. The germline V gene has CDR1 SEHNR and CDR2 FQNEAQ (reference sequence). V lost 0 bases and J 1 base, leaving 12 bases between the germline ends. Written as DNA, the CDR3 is TGTGCCAGCAGCTTAGCTTTTGTGAGGGAGAACACTGAAGCTTTCTTT. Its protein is CASSLAFVRENTEAFF.

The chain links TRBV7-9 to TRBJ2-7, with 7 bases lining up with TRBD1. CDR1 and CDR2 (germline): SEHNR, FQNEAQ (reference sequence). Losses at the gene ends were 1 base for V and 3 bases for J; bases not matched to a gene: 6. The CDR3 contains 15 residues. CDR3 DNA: TGTGCCAGCAGCTTAGGTCGAACAGGGGACTACGAGCAGTACTTC. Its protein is CASSLGRTGDYEQYF.

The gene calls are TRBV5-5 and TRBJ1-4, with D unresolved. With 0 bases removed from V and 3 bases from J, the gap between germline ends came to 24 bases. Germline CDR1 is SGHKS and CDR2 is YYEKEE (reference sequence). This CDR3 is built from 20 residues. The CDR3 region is CASSLDAAGPEIAANEKLFF. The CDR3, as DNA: TGTGCCAGCAGCTTGGATGCGGCAGGACCTGAAATTGCGGCTAATGAAAAACTGTTTTTT.

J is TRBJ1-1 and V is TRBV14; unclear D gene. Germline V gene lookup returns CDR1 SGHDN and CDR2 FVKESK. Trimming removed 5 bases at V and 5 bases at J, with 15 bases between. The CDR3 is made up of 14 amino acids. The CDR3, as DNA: TGTGCCAGCAGCGAATCCCCAGTTGATACTGAAGCTTTCTTT. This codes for CASSESPVDTEAFF.

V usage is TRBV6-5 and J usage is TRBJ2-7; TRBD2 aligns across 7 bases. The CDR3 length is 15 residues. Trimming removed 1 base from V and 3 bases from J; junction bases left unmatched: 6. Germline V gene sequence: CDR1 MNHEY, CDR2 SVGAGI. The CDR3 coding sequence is TGTGCCAGCAGTTACTTTTCTAGCGGAGACTACGAGCAGTACTTC. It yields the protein CASSYFSSGDYEQYF.

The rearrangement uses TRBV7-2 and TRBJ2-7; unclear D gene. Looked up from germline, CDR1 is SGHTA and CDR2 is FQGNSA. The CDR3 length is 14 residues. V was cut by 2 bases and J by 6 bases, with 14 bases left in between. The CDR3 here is CASSLLGSGPEQYF. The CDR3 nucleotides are TGTGCCAGCAGCTTACTTGGAAGTGGCCCCGAGCAGTACTTC.

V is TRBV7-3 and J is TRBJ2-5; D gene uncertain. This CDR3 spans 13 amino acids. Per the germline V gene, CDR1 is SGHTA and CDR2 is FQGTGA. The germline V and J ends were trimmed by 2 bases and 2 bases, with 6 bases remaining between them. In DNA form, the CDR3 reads TGTGCCAGCAGCTTATGGCGGCAAGAGACCCAGTACTTC. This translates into CASSLWRQETQYF.

This CDR3 reads CASSDTLRDTTSYEQYF. CDR3 bases: TGTGCCAGCAGCGATACACTCCGGGACACAACGTCCTACGAGCAGTACTTC. This chain connects TRBV7-9 to TRBJ2-7; D might be TRBD1 (6 bases). CDR1 is SEHNR and CDR2 is FQNEAQ in the germline V gene (reference sequence). CDR3 length: 17 residues. The V gene lost 5 bases and the J gene lost 1 base, with 21 bases spanning the gap.

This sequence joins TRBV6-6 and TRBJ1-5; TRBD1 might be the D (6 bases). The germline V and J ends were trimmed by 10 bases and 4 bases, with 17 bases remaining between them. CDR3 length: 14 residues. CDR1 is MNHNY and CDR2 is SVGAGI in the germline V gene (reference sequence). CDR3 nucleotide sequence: TGTGCCACCTTGGTACAGGGCGTTAATCAGCCCCAGCATTTT. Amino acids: CATLVQGVNQPQHF.

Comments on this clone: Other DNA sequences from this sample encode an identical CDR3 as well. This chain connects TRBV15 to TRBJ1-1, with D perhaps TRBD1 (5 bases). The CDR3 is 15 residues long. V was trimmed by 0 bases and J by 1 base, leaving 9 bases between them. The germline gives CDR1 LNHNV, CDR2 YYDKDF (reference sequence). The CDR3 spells CATSRDRGRNTEAFF. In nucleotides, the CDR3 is TGTGCCACCAGCAGAGATCGGGGACGGAACACTGAAGCTTTCTTT.

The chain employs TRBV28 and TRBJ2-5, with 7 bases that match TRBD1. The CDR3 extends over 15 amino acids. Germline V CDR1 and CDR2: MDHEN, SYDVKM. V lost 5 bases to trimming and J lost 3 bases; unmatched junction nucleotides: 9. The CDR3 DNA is TGTGCCAGCAGTAGACCGGGACAGTTTAAAGAGACCCAGTACTTC. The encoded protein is CASSRPGQFKETQYF. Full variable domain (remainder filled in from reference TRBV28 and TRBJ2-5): DVKVTQSSRYLVKRTGEKVFLECVQDMDHENMFWYRQDPGLGLRLIYFSYDVKMKEKGDIPEGYSVSREKKERFSLILESASTNQTSMYLCASSRPGQFKETQYFGPGTRLLVL.

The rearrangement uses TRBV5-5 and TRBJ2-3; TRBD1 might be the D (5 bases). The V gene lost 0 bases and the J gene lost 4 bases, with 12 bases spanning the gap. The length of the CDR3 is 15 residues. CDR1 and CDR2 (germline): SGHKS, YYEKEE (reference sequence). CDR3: CASSLEVRVPDTQYF. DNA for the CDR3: TGTGCCAGCAGCTTGGAGGTCAGGGTTCCAGATACGCAGTATTTT.

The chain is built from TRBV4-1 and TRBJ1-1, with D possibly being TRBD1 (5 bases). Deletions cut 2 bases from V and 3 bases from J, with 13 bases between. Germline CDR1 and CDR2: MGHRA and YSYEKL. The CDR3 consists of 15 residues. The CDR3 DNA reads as TGCGCCAGCAGCCAATACTGGGGCGGCCACACTGAAGCTTTCTTT. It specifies CASSQYWGGHTEAFF.

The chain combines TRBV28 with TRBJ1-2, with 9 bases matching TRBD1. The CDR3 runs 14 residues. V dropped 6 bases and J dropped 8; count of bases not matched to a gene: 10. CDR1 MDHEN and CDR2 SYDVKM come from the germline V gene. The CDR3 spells CASRRDRELRGYTF. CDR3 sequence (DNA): TGTGCCAGCAGAAGGGACAGGGAGCTTCGAGGCTACACCTTC.

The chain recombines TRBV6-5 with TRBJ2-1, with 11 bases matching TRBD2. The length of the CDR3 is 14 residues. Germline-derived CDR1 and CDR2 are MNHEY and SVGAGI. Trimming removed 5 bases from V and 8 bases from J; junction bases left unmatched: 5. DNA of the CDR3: TGTGCCAGCAGTCAAGGGACTAGCGGATATGAGCAGTTCTTC. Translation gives CASSQGTSGYEQFF.